The T cell receptor beta chain described here comes from a study of blood T cell repertoires in COVID-19. Study-level information: The analysed material was cDNA or gDNA that came from T cells, B-cell-depleted T cells, or PBMCs.

The CDR3 totals 15 residues. Germline V gives CDR1 SNHLY, CDR2 FYNNEI. Trimming left V 6 bases short and J 2 bases short, with 14 bases between. Profiled with immunoSEQ multiplex PCR; TCRdb holds only in-frame clones, not every one. The table lists under 200,000 clones, around 88% of them singletons. J is TRBJ1-5 and V is TRBV2; D might be TRBD1 (6 bases). Source material: PBMCs or T cells enriched from blood (not recorded which). The sequence derives from a man aged 40-49 years with acute COVID-19. The CDR3, as DNA: TGTGCCAGCAGAGGGTCCAGGGGAGGCAATCAGCCCCAGCATTTT. Its protein is CASRGSRGGNQPQHF.